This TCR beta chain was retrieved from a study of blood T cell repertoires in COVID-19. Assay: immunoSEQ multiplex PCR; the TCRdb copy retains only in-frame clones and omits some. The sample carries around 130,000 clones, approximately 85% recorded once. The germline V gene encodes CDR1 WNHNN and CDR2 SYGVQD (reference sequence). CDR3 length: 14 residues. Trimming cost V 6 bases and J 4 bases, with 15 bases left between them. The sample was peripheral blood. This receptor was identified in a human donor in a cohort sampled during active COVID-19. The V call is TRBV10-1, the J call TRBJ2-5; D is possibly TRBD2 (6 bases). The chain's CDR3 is CASSDGGAGETQYF. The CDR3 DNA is TGCGCCAGCAGCGACGGGGGAGCAGGAGAGACCCAGTACTTC.